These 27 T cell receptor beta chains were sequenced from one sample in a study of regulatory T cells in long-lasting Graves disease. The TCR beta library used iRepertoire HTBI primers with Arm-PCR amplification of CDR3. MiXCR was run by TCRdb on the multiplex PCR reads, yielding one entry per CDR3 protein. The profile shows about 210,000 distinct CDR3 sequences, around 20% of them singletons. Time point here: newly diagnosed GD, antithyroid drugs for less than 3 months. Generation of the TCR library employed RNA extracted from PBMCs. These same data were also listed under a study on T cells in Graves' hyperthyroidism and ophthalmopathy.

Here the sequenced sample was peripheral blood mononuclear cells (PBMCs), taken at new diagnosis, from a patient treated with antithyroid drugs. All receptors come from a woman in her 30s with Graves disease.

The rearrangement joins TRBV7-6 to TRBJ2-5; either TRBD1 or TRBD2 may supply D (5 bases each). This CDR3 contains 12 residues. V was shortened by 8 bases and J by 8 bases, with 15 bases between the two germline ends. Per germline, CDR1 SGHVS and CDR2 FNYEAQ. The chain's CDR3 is CASAGVGDTQYF. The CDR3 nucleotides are TGTGCCAGCGCGGGCGTCGGGGACACCCAGTACTTC.

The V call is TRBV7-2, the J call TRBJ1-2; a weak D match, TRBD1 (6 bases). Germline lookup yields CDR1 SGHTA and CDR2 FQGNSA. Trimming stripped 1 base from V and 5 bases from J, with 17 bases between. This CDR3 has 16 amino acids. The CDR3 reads CASSLGGGRGNYGYTF. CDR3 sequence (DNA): TGTGCCAGCAGCTTAGGGGGGGGCAGGGGAAATTATGGCTACACCTTC.

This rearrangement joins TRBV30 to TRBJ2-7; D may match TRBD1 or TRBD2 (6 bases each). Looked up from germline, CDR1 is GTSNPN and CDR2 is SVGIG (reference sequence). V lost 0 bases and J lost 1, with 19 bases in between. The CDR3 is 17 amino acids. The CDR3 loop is CAWSVRQGRKGSYEQYF. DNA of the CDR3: TGTGCCTGGAGTGTACGCCAGGGGAGGAAGGGATCCTACGAGCAGTACTTC.

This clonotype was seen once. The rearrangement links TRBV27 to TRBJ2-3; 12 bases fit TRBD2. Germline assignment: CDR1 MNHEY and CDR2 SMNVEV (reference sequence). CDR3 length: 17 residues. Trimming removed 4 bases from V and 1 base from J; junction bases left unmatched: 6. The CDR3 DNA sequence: TGTGCCAGCAGTTCCCAACGACTAGCGGGAGGCACAGATACGCAGTATTTT. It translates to CASSSQRLAGGTDTQYF.

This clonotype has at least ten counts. This CDR3 is CASSPPPFRPWAASEQFF. The CDR3 DNA reads as TGTGCCAGCAGCCCCCCGCCGTTTAGGCCCTGGGCCGCCAGTGAGCAGTTCTTC. The chain has TRBV14 and TRBJ2-1; D ambiguous. This CDR3 has 18 amino acids. From germline, CDR1 is SGHDN and CDR2 FVKESK. The germline V and J ends were trimmed by 4 bases and 9 bases, with 28 bases remaining between them.

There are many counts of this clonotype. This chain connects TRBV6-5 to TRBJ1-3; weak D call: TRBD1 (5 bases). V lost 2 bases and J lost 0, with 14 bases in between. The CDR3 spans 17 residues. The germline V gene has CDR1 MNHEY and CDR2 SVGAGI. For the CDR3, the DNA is TGTGCCAGCAGTTACACGACAGTCCTTTACTCTGGAAACACCATATATTTT. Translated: CASSYTTVLYSGNTIYF.

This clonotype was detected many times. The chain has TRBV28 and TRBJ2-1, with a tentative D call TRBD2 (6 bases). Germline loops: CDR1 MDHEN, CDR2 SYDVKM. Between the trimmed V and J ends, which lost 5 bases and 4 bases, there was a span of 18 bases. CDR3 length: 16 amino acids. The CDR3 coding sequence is TGTGCCAGCAGTCCGTTGGGGGACTGGGGGTACAATGAGCAGTTCTTC. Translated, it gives CASSPLGDWGYNEQFF.

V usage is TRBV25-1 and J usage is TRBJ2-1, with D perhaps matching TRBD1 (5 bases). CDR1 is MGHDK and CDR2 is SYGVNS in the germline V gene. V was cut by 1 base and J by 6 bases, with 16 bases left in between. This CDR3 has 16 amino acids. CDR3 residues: CASSELVTTRGNEQFF. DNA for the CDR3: TGTGCCAGCAGTGAATTAGTAACGACAAGGGGCAATGAGCAGTTCTTC.

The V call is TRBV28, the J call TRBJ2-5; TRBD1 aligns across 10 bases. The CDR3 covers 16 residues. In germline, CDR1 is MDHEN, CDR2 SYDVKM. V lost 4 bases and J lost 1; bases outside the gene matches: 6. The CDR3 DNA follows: TGTGCCAGCAGTTCCCCGGGACAGGGGTCCCAAGAGACCCAGTACTTC. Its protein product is CASSSPGQGSQETQYF.

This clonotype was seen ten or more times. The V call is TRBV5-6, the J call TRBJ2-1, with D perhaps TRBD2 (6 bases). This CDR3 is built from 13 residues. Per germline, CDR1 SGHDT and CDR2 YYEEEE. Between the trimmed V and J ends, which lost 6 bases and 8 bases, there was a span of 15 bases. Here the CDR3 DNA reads TGTGCCAGCATCCTCCTAGGGGACTATGAGCAGTTCTTC. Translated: CASILLGDYEQFF.

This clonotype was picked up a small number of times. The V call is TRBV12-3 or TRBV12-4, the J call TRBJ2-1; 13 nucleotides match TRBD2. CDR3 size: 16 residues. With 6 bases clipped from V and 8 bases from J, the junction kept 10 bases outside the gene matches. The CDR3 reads CASSYTGTSGIHEQFF. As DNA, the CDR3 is TGTGCCAGCAGCTACACCGGGACTAGCGGGATCCATGAGCAGTTCTTC.

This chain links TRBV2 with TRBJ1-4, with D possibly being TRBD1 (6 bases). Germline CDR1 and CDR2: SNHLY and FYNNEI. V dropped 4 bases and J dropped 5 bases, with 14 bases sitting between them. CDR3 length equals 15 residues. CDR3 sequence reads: CASSGLGQGNEKLFF. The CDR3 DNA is TGTGCCAGCAGTGGACTGGGACAAGGGAATGAAAAACTGTTTTTT.

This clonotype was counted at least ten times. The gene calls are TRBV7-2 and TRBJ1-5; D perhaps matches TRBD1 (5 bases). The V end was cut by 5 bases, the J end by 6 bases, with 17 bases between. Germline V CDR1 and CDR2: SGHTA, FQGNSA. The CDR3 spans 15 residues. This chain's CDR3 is CASSRSGGSIQPQHF. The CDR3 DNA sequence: TGTGCCAGCAGCCGTAGCGGGGGTAGTATTCAGCCCCAGCATTTT.

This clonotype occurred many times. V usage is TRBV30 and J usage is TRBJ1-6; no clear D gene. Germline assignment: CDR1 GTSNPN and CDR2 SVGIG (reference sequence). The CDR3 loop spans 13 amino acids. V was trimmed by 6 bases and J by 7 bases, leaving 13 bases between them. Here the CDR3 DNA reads TGTGCCTGTTTGGAATCCAGCAATTCACCCCTCCACTTT. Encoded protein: CACLESSNSPLHF.

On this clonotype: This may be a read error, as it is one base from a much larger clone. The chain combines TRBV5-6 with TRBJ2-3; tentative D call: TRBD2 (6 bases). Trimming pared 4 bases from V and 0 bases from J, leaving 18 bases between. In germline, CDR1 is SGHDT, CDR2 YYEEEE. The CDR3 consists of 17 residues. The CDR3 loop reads CASSLFRAGTSTDTQYF. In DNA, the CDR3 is TGTGCCAGCAGCCTTTTTCGGGCGGGGACTAGCACAGATACGCAGTATTTT.

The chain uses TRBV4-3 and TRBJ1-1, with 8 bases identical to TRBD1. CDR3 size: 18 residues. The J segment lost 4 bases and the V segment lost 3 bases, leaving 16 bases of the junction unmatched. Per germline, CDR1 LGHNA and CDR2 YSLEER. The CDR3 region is CASSQGPDRAGAGTEAFF. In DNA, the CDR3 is TGCGCCAGCAGCCAGGGCCCGGACAGGGCCGGCGCGGGCACTGAAGCTTTCTTT.

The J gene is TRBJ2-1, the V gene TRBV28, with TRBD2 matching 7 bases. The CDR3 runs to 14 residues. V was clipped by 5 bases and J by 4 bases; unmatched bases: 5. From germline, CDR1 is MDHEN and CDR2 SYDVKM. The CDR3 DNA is TGTGCCAGCAGTCCCGGACTAGGATACAATGAGCAGTTCTTC. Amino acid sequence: CASSPGLGYNEQFF.

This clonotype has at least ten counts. CDR3 nucleotide sequence: TGTGCCAGCTCACCACCTTTGGGACAGGGTCCGGGGGAGCAGTACTTC. This sequence encodes CASSPPLGQGPGEQYF. The chain carries TRBV18 and TRBJ2-7; 9 positions agree with TRBD1. J gave up 7 bases and V 0 bases, and 10 bases lay outside the gene matches. The CDR3 loop spans 16 amino acids. Germline V gene lookup returns CDR1 KGHSH and CDR2 LQKENI. Drawing the rest from reference TRBV18 and TRBJ2-7, the complete variable domain is NAGVMQNPRHLVRRRGQEARLRCSPMKGHSHVYWYRQLPEEGLKFMVYLQKENIIDESGMPKERFSAEFPKEGPSILRIQQVVRGDSAAYFCASSPPLGQGPGEQYFGPGTRLTVT.

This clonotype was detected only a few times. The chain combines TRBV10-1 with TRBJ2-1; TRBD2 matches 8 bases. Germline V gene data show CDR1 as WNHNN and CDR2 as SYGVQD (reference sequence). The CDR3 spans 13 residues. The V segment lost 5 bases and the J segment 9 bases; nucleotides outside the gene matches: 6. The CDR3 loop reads CASSPGLVFEQFF. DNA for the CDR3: TGCGCCAGCAGTCCGGGACTAGTCTTTGAGCAGTTCTTC.

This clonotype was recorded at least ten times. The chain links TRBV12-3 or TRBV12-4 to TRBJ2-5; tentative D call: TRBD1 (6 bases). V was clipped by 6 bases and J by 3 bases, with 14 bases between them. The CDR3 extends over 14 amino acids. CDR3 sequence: CASSNPQGKETQYF. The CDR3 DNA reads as TGTGCCAGCAGCAACCCACAGGGTAAAGAGACCCAGTACTTC.

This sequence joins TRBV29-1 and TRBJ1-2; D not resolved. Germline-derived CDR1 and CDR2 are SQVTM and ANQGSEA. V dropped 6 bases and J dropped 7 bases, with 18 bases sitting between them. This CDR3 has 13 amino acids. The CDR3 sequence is CSVRTRFVGGYTF. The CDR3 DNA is TGCAGCGTCCGCACCCGCTTTGTGGGTGGCTACACCTTC.

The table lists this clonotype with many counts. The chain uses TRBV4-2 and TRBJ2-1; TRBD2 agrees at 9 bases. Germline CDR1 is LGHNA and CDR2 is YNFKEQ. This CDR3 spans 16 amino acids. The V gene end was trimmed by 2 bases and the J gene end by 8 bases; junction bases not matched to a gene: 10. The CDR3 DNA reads TGTGCCAGCAGCCAATCCTGGGGGACTAGCTTGCATGAGCAGTTCTTC. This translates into CASSQSWGTSLHEQFF.

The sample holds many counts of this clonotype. CDR3 amino acids: CAKNTGELFF. Here the CDR3 DNA reads TGTGCCAAGAACACCGGGGAGCTGTTTTTT. The chain couples TRBV28 to TRBJ2-2; no reliable D call. The CDR3 has 10 amino acids. With 10 bases removed from V and 1 base from J, the gap between germline ends came to 1 base. CDR1 is MDHEN and CDR2 is SYDVKM in the germline V gene.

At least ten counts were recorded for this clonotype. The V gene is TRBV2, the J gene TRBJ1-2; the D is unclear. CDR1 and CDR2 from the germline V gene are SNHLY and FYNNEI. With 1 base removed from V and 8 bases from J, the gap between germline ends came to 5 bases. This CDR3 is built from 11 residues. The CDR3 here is CASSEEGGYTF. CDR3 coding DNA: TGTGCCAGCAGTGAAGAAGGGGGCTACACCTTC.

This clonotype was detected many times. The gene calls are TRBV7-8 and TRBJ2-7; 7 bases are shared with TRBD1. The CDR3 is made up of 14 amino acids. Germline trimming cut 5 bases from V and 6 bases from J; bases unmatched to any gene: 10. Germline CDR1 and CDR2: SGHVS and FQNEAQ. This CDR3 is CASSQQGDVPEQYF. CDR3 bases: TGTGCCAGCAGCCAGCAGGGGGACGTACCCGAGCAGTACTTC.

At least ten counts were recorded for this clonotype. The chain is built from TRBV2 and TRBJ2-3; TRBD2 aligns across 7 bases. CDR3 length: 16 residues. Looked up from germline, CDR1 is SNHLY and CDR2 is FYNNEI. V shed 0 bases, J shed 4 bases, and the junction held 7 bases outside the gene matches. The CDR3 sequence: CASSEALRAGADTQYF. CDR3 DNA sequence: TGTGCCAGCAGTGAAGCGCTGCGGGCGGGGGCAGATACGCAGTATTTT.

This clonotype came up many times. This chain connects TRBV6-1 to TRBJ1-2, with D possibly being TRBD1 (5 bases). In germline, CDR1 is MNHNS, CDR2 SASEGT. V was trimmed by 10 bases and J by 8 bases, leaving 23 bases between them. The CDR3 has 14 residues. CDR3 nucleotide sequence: TGTGCCACCCCCGCAGGGATCGAACTATGGGGCTACACCTTC. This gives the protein CATPAGIELWGYTF.